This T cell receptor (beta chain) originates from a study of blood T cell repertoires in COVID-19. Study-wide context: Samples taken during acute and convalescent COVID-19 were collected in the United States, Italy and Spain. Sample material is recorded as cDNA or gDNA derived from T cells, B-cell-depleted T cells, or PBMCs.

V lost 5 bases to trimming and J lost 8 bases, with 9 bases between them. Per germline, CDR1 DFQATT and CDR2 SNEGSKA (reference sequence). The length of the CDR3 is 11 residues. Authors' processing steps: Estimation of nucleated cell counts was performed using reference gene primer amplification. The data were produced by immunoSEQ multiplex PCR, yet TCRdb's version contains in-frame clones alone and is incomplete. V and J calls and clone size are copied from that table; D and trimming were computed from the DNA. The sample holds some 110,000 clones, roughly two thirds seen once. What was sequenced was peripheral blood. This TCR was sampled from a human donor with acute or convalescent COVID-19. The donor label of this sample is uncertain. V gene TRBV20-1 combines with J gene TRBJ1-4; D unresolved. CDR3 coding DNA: TGCAGTGCTGAGGAGGGAGAAAAACTGTTTTTT. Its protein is CSAEEGEKLFF.